This TCR beta chain was documented in a study of blood T cell repertoires in COVID-19. Overall study context: Spain, Italy and the United States supplied samples that represented acute and convalescent COVID-19. The cDNA or gDNA used as material had been derived from T cells, B-cell-depleted T cells, or PBMCs.

Authors' methods: Reference gene primer amplification in the assay estimated nucleated cell counts. Clones were read by immunoSEQ multiplex PCR, and TCRdb kept only the in-frame ones, dropping some. The V and J calls and clone size come from that table; D and trimming were worked out from the DNA. The sample consists of around 94,000 clones, approximately 84% of them appearing once. Trimming removed 4 bases from V and 5 bases from J; junction bases left unmatched: 9. The CDR3 is made up of 15 amino acids. Germline CDR1 and CDR2: SGHRS and YFSETQ. The V call is TRBV5-1, the J call TRBJ1-2; TRBD1 aligns across 9 bases. Sequenced material: peripheral blood. This clonotype was sampled from a man in his forties with active or convalescent COVID-19. CDR3 sequence (DNA): TGCGCCAGCAGCCCAGGACAGGGGAAGAGGTATGGCTACACCTTC. It yields the protein CASSPGQGKRYGYTF.